The rows below give T cell receptor beta chains drawn from one sample of a study of blood T cell repertoires in COVID-19. Clones were read by immunoSEQ multiplex PCR, and TCRdb kept only the in-frame ones, dropping some. Among nearly 200,000 clones listed, around four fifths were seen once. Source material: peripheral blood. The origin of the receptors is a human donor with acute or convalescent COVID-19. The donor label of this sample is uncertain. CDR3s include the opening cysteine and the closing phenylalanine or tryptophan. A D gene is named only where the DNA matches it firmly. Clone size is not always given. Where it is, it says once, few, many or a class for expanded clones.

DNA | CDR3 | V | length | J | size | D
TGTGCCACCAGTGATTTGGGGCAGCAAATTGAGTCCTACGAGCAGTACTTC | CATSDLGQQIESYEQYF | TRBV24-1 | 17 | TRBJ2-7 | - | -
TGTGCCTGGAGTGTAGAGACAAAACCCATTTTC | CAWSVETKPIF | TRBV30 | 11 | TRBJ2-7 | - | -
TGTGCCAGCAGTCCACAGGGGTTAGCTAACTATGGCTACACCTTC | CASSPQGLANYGYTF | TRBV2 | 15 | TRBJ1-2 | - | TRBD1
TGTGCCAGCAGACGGACAGGGGGCCATGGCTACACCTTC | CASRRTGGHGYTF | TRBV12-3/TRBV12-4 | 13 | TRBJ1-2 | - | TRBD1
TGTGCCAGCAGTGTGACAGGGTCCGGGAATTCACCCCTCCACTTT | CASSVTGSGNSPLHF | TRBV2 | 15 | TRBJ1-6 | few | TRBD1
TGTGCCAGCAGAAGTCTAGCGGGAGGCGGAAATGAGCAGTTCTTC | CASRSLAGGGNEQFF | TRBV2 | 15 | TRBJ2-1 | - | TRBD2
TGCGCCAGCAGCCCTAGATTGGGACAGGGGTACTACGAGCAGTACTTC | CASSPRLGQGYYEQYF | TRBV4-3 | 16 | TRBJ2-7 | many | TRBD1
TGTGCCAGTAGTAGGGGGGAGTGGAATACGCAGTATTTT | CASSRGEWNTQYF | TRBV19 | 13 | TRBJ2-3 | - | -
TGCGCCAGCAGTGAGTCGCCGGTTGATGGCTACACCTTC | CASSESPVDGYTF | TRBV10-2 | 13 | TRBJ1-2 | - | -
TGTGCCAGCAGGACCGGGGGGCAGAATGTTTCACCCCTCCACTTT | CASRTGGQNVSPLHF | TRBV6-5 | 15 | TRBJ1-6 | - | -
TGTGCCAGCAGCCCACGGACAGGGAGCTTTTCCGGGGAGCTGTTTTTT | CASSPRTGSFSGELFF | TRBV11-3 | 16 | TRBJ2-2 | - | TRBD1
TGTGCCAGCAGCTTAGTGTTCGGGGGAGCTGAAGCTTTCTTT | CASSLVFGGAEAFF | TRBV7-2 | 14 | TRBJ1-1 | - | -
TGTGCCAGCAGTGAGGAGGGGGCGGGTGGCTACACCTTC | CASSEEGAGGYTF | TRBV2 | 13 | TRBJ1-2 | - | TRBD1
TGTGCCTGGAGTGCAGGACAAGAGACCCAGTACTTC | CAWSAGQETQYF | TRBV30 | 12 | TRBJ2-5 | - | -
TGTGCCAGCAGCTTGTTGGGCGGGAGTTCCTACAATGAGCAGTTCTTC | CASSLLGGSSYNEQFF | TRBV7-3 | 16 | TRBJ2-1 | - | TRBD2